This T cell receptor beta chain emerged from a study of beta chain features in type 1 diabetes. The CDR3 totals 15 residues. The germline V and J ends were trimmed by 4 bases and 5 bases, with 17 bases remaining between them. Looked up from germline, CDR1 is SGHNT and CDR2 is YENEEA. Expressed TCRB transcripts got sequenced, as all isolated RNA was reverse transcribed. TCRdb keeps only in-frame clones here, not all; method: immunoSEQ multiplex PCR. The sample includes some 150,000 clones, 9% to 10% of them seen just once. This clone was found a few times. The chain is built from TRBV11-3 and TRBJ2-5, with a possible D match to TRBD1 (5 bases). The source material was central memory CD4+ T cells from blood. The receptor was isolated from a woman in her 40s in good health. The CDR3 DNA follows: TGTGCCAGCAGCTCCCCAGGGATGTGGCACGAGACCCAGTACTTC. It yields the protein CASSSPGMWHETQYF.